These T cell receptor beta chains were read from a single sample in a study of response to subunit inactivated influenza vaccine. MiXCR, applied by TCRdb to the RT-PCR reads, yields one record per CDR3 protein. The repertoire holds some 190,000 distinct CDR3 sequences, with 14% as singletons. The material sequenced was CD8+ T cells sorted from PBMCs, taken roughly 5 days after vaccination. The source of these receptors is a man in his forties or fifties who received an inactivated influenza vaccine. CDR3s leave out the opening cysteine and the closing phenylalanine or tryptophan.

TRBV7-9	ASSLKPGTDYGYT
TRBV12-3/TRBV12-4	ASSLGVVNTIY
TRBV11-2	ASSWFSETEAF
TRBV4-1	ASSQVAGPGYGYT
TRBV9	ASSVTSGGFNEQF
TRBV10-2	ASTTPATGGYWTEAF
TRBV15	ATRGQGEYEQY
TRBV3-1	ASRNNVAGLAADTQY
TRBV28	ASSSRTGEGVLGEQF
TRBV15	ATSRGTSSYNEQF
TRBV7-9	ASSLAGQGGETQY
TRBV7-3	ASSLGTASGKTGELF